The clone carrying this TCR beta chain was seen only a few times. Its antigen is not identified. Sequencing used cDNA as its template, made by extracting RNA and reverse transcribing it. Here immunoSEQ multiplex PCR was the method, and the copy in TCRdb shows in-frame clones only, minus some. The table shows around 250,000 clones, with about two thirds occurring only once. The source of the sample is a study of CD8+ T cells in alopecia areata. Study summary: Treated patients swallowed 5 to 10 mg of oral tofacitinib twice daily.

Peripheral blood and lesional scalp punch biopsies came from alopecia areata patients. V was cut by 5 bases and J by 5 bases, with 9 bases left in between. Germline loops: CDR1 GTSNPN, CDR2 SVGIG (reference sequence). The CDR3 covers 11 residues. Regarding the study as a whole: Among the cells sequenced in scalp samples are also the resident alphabeta T cells of normal skin.

V and J are TRBV30 and TRBJ2-5; D may correspond to TRBD1 or TRBD2 (5 bases each). The sequenced sample was CD4+ T cells sorted from blood, obtained at week 0. The TCR originated in a human donor with alopecia areata. CDR3 DNA: TGTGCCTGGGCAGAGGGGGAGACCCAGTACTTC. The encoded protein is CAWAEGETQYF.